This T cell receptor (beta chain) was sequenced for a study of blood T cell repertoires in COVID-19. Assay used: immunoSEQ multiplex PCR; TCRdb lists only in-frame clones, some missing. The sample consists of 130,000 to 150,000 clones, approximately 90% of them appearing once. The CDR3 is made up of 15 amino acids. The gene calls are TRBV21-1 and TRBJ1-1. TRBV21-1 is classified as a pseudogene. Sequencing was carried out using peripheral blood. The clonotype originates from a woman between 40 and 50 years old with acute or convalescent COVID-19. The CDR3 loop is CASSKSGHLSTEAFF. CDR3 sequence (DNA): TGTGCCAGCAGCAAAAGCGGTCATTTGAGTACTGAAGCTTTCTTT.